This TCR beta chain comes out of a study of T cell responses to AZD1222 COVID-19 vaccine. Broader study findings: Breadth and depth of Spike-specific TCRs rose after two AZD1222 doses. Only a handful of AZD1222 recipients, several in all, had baseline seropositivity. Vaccine-associated CD4 TCRs ranged over spike, dominating at 160-218 and 743-854. Clonal diversity was possibly underestimated, and the donors were mostly white British, with more females.

TCRdb's copy holds only in-frame clones and misses some; the assay was immunoSEQ multiplex PCR. The sample comprises over 100,000 clones, nearly 95% of which are singletons, and about 5% rests with the top ten. Details on this clone: Its antigen is still unknown.

This CDR3 region has 13 residues. The V gene end was trimmed by 4 bases and the J gene end by 5 bases; junction bases not matched to a gene: 4. CDR1 is SGHRS and CDR2 is YFSETQ in the germline V gene. This sequence was found in an adult in good health. The sample consisted of peripheral blood, taken on day 0 of AZD1222 vaccination. V gene TRBV5-1 combines with J gene TRBJ1-2; the match to TRBD1 covers 8 bases. Here the CDR3 DNA reads TGCGCCAGCAGCCCCGGGACAGGATATGGCTACACCTTC. Its protein is CASSPGTGYGYTF.